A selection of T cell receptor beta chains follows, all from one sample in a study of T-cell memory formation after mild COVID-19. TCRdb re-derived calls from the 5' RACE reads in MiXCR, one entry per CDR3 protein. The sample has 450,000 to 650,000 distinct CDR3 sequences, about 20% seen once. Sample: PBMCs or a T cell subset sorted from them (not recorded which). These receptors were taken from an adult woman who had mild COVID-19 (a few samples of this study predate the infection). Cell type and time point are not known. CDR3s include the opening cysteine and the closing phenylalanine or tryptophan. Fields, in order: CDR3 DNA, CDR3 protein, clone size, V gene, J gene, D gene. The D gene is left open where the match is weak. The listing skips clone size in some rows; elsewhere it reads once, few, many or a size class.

CDR3nt: TGTGCCAGCAGCTTATTGTACGCCGCCGGGGAGCTGTTTTTT; CDR3aa: CASSLLYAAGELFF; abundance: many; v_gene: TRBV7-9; j_gene: TRBJ2-2; d_gene: -
CDR3nt: TGTGCCAGCAGTGCTACAGGAAATGATCAGCCCCAGCATTTT; CDR3aa: CASSATGNDQPQHF; abundance: -; v_gene: TRBV2; j_gene: TRBJ1-5; d_gene: -
CDR3nt: TGTGCCAGCAGCCCACAGGGACCCTCCTACGAGCAGTACTTC; CDR3aa: CASSPQGPSYEQYF; abundance: -; v_gene: TRBV9; j_gene: TRBJ2-7; d_gene: -
CDR3nt: TGTGCCTATCCGCCCTTGGAGGGGGGCGGCGCTTTCTTT; CDR3aa: CAYPPLEGGGAFF; abundance: -; v_gene: TRBV7-9; j_gene: TRBJ1-1; d_gene: -
CDR3nt: TGTGCCAGCAGCTGGGGTAATAATGAGCAGTTCTTC; CDR3aa: CASSWGNNEQFF; abundance: -; v_gene: TRBV5-5; j_gene: TRBJ2-1; d_gene: -
CDR3nt: TGTGCCTGGAATCTAAATAGGGGGAGGACTGAAGCTTTCTTT; CDR3aa: CAWNLNRGRTEAFF; abundance: few; v_gene: TRBV30; j_gene: TRBJ1-1; d_gene: -
CDR3nt: TGTGCCAGCAGTTTTCCGGGGGCAGAGACCCAGTACTTC; CDR3aa: CASSFPGAETQYF; abundance: few; v_gene: TRBV12-3/TRBV12-4; j_gene: TRBJ2-5; d_gene: -
CDR3nt: TGTGCCAGCAGTTTGTTTCCCTCCCAGTTCTTC; CDR3aa: CASSLFPSQFF; abundance: few; v_gene: TRBV6-2/TRBV6-3; j_gene: TRBJ2-1; d_gene: -
CDR3nt: TGTGCCAGCAGCCCATCGACGACAGGGTCGGGATATGGCTACACCTTC; CDR3aa: CASSPSTTGSGYGYTF; abundance: few; v_gene: TRBV11-1; j_gene: TRBJ1-2; d_gene: TRBD1
CDR3nt: TGTGCCAGCAGCCGAGACCCCGCCGATGAGACCCAGTACTTC; CDR3aa: CASSRDPADETQYF; abundance: few; v_gene: TRBV7-2; j_gene: TRBJ2-5; d_gene: -
CDR3nt: TGCGCCAGCAGCCAAGAGGATGGGAACACCGGGGAGCTGTTTTTT; CDR3aa: CASSQEDGNTGELFF; abundance: few; v_gene: TRBV4-3; j_gene: TRBJ2-2; d_gene: -